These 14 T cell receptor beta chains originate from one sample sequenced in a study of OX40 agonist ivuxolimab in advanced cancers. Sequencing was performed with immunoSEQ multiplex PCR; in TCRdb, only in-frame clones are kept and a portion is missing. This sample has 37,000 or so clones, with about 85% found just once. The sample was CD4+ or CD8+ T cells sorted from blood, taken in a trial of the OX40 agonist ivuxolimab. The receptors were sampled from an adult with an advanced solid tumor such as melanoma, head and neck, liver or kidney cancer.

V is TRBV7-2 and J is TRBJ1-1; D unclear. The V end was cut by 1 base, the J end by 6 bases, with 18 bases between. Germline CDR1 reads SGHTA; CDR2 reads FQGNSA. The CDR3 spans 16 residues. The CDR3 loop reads CASSLEGISFPPEAFF. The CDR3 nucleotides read TGTGCCAGCAGCTTAGAAGGGATAAGCTTTCCCCCTGAAGCTTTCTTT.

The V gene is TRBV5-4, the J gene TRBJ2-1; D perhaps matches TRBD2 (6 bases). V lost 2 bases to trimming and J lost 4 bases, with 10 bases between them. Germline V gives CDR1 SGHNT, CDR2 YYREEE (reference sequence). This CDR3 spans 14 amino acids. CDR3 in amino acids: CASSFGGDYNEQFF. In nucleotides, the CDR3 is TGTGCCAGCAGCTTTGGCGGGGATTACAATGAGCAGTTCTTC.

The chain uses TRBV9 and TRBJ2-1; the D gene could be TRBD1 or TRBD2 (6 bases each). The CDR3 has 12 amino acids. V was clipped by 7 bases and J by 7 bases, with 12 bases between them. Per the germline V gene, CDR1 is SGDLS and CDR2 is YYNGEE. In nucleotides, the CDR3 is TGTGCCAGCGGGGGGCCTTCGAATGAGCAGTTCTTC. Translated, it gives CASGGPSNEQFF.

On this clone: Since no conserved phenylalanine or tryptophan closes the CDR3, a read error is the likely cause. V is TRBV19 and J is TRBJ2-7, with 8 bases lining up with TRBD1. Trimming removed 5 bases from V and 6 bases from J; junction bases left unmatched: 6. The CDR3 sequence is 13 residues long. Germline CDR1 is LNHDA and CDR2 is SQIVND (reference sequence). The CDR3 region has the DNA TGTGCCAGTAGTCCCCCAGACAGGGGCGAGCAGTACCTC. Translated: CASSPPDRGEQYL.

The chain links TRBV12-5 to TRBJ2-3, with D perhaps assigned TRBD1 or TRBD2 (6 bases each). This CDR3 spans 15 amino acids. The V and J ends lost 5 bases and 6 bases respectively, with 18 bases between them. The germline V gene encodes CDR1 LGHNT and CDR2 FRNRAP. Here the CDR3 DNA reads TGTGCTAGTGGTACGGGGGTTTCAGGGGCGGATACGCAGTATTTT. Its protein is CASGTGVSGADTQYF. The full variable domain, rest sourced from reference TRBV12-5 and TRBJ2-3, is DARVTQTPRHKVTEMGQEVTMRCQPILGHNTVFWYRQTMMQGLELLAYFRNRAPLDDSGMPKDRFSAEMPDATLATLKIQPSEPRDSAVYFCASGTGVSGADTQYFGPGTRLTVL.

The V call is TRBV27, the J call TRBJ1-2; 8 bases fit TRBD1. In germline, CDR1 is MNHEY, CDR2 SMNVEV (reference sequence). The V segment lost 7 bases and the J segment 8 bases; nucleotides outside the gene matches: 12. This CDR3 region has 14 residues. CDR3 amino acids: CASKETGDGTGYTF. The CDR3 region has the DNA TGTGCCAGCAAAGAGACAGGGGATGGGACGGGCTACACCTTC.

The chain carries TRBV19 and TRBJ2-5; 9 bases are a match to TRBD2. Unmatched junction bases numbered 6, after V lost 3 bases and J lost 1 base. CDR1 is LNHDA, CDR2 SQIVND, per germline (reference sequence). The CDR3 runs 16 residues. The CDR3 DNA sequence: TGTGCCAGTAGTATCGGGAGCGGGGGGACCCAAGAGACCCAGTACTTC. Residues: CASSIGSGGTQETQYF. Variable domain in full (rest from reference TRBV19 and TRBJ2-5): DGGITQSPKYLFRKEGQNVTLSCEQNLNHDAMYWYRQDPGQGLRLIYYSQIVNDFQKGDIAEGYSVSREKKESFPLTVTSAQKNPTAFYLCASSIGSGGTQETQYFGPGTRLLVL.

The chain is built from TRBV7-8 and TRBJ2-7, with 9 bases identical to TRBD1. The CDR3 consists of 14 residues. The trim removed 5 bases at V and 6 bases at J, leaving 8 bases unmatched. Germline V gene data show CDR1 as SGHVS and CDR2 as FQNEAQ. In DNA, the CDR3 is TGTGCCAGCAGCGCGAGGACAGGGGTGAGCGAGCAGTACTTC. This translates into CASSARTGVSEQYF.

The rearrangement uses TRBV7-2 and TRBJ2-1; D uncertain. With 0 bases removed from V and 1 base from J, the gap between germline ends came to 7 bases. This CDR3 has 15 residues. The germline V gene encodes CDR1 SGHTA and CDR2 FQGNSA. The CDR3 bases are TGTGCCAGCAGCTTAGCCGTCGGTTCCTACAATGAGCAGTTCTTC. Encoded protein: CASSLAVGSYNEQFF.

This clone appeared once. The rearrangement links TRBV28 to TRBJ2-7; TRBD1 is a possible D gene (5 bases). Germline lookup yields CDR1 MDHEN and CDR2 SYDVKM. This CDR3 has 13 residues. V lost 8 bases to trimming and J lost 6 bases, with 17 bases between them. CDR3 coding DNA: TGTGCCAGCGGGGCAAAAGGCTTCGGCGAGCAGTACTTC. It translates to CASGAKGFGEQYF.

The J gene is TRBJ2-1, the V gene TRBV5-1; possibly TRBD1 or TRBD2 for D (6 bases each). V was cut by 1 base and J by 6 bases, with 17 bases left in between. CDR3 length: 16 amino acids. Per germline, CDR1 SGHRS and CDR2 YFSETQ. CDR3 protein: CASSLTGASKGNEQFF. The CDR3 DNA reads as TGCGCCAGCAGCTTGACGGGGGCTTCCAAAGGCAATGAGCAGTTCTTC.

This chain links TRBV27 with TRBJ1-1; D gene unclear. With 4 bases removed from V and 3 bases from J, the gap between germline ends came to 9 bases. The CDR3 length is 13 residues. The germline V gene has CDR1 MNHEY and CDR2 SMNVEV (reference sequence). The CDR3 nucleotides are TGTGCCAGCAGTTCCGGACGGTACACTGAAGCTTTCTTT. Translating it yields CASSSGRYTEAFF.

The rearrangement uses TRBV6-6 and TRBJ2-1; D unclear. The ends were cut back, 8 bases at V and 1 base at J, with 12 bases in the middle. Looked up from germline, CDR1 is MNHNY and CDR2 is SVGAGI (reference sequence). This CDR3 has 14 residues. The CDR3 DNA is TGTGCCAGCGGTACGGGTCCTTCCTACAATGAGCAGTTCTTC. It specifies CASGTGPSYNEQFF.

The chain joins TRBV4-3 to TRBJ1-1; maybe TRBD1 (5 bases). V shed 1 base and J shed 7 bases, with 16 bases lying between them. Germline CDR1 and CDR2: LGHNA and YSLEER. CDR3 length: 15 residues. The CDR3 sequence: CASSQGGGAVGEAFF. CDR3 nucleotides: TGCGCCAGCAGCCAAGGCGGAGGGGCGGTGGGTGAAGCTTTCTTT.